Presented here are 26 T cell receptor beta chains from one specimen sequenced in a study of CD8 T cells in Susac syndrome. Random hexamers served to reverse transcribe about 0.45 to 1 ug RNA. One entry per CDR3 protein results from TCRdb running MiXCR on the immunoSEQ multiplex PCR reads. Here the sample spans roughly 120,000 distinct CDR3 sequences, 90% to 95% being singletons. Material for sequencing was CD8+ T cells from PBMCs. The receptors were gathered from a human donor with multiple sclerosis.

DNA of the CDR3: TGCGCCAGCAGCTTAATACAGGGGGATACGCAGTATTTT. Translation: CASSLIQGDTQYF. This chain joins TRBV5-1 and TRBJ2-3; TRBD1 aligns across 7 bases. The CDR3 has 13 residues. CDR1 is SGHRS and CDR2 is YFSETQ in the germline V gene. V shed 2 bases and J 6 bases; nucleotides not matched to a gene: 3. Full variable domain (remainder filled in from reference TRBV5-1 and TRBJ2-3): KAGVTQTPRYLIKTRGQQVTLSCSPISGHRSVSWYQQTPGQGLQFLFEYFSETQRNKGNFPGRFSGRQFSNSRSEMNVSTLELGDSALYLCASSLIQGDTQYFGPGTRLTVL.

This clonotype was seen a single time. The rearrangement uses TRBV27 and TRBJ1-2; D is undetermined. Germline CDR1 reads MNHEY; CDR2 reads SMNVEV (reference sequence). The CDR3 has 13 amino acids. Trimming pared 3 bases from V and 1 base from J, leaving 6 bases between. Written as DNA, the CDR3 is TGTGCCAGCAGTTTGAGGGATAACTATGGCTACACCTTC. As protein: CASSLRDNYGYTF.

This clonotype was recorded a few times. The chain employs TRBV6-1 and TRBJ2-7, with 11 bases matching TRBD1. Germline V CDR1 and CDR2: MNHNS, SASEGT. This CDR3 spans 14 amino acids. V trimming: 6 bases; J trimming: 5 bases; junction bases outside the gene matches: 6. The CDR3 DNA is TGTGCCAGCAGAGCGGGACAGGGGGTCGACGAGCAGTACGTC. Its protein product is CASRAGQGVDEQYV.

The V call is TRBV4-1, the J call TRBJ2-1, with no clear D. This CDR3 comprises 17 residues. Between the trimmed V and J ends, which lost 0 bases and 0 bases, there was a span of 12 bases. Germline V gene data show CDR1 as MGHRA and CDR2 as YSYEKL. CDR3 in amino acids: CASSQDPGGSSYNEQFF. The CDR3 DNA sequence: TGCGCCAGCAGCCAAGATCCGGGCGGCAGCTCCTACAATGAGCAGTTCTTC.

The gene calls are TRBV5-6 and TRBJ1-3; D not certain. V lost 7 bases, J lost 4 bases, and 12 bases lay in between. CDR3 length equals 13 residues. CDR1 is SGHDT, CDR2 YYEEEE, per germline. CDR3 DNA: TGTGCCAGCCAAAACCAAAGGGGAAACACCATATATTTT. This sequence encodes CASQNQRGNTIYF.

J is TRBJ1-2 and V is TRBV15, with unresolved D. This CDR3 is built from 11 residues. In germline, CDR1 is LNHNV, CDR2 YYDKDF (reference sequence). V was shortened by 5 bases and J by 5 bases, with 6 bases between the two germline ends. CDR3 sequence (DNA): TGTGCCACCAGCGGCGAATATGGCTACACCTTC. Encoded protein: CATSGEYGYTF.

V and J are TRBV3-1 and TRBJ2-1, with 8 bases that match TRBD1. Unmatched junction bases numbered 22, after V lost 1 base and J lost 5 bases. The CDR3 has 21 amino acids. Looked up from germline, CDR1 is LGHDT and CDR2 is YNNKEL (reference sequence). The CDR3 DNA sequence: TGTGCCAGCAGCCAAGTCTCGGCCCACCCTCTCCGGGACAGGCGACACAATGAGCAGTTCTTC. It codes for CASSQVSAHPLRDRRHNEQFF.

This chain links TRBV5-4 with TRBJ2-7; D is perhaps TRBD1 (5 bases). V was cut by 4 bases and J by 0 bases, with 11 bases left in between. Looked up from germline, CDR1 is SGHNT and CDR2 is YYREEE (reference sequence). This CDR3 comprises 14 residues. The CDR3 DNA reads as TGTGCCAGCAGCAGTAGGGGCCTCTCCTACGAGCAGTACGTC. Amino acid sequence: CASSSRGLSYEQYV.

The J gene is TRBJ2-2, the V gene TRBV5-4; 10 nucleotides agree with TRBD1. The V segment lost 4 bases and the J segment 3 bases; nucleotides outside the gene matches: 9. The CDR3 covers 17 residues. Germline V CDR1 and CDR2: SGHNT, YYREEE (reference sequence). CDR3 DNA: TGTGCCAGCAGCGGATGGGACAGGGGAGGGGACACCGGGGAGCTGTTTTTT. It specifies CASSGWDRGGDTGELFF.

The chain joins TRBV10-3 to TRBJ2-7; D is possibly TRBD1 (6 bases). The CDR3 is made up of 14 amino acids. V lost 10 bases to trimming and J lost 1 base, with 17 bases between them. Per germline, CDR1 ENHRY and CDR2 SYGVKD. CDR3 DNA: TGTGCCACCTATGCTTCTGGGACATCCTACGAGCAGTACTTC. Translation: CATYASGTSYEQYF.

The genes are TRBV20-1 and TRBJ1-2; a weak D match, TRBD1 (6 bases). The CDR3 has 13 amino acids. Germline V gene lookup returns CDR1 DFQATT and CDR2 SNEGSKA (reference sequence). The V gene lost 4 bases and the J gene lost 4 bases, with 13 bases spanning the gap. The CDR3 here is CSATTGRSYGYTF. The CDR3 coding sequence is TGCAGTGCTACAACAGGGAGAAGCTATGGCTACACCTTC.

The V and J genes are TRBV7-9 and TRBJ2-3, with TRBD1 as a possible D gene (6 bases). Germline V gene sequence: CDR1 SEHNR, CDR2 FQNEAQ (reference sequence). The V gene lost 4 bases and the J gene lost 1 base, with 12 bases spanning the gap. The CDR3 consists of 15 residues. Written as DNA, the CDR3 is TGTGCCAGCAGCTACAGGGAAAGGGGCACAGATACGCAGTATTTT. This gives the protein CASSYRERGTDTQYF.

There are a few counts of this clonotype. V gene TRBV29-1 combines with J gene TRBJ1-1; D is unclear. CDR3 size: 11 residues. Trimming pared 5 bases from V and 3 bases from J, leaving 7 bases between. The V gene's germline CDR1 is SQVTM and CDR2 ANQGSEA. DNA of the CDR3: TGCAGCGTTTCCTGGGACACTGAAGCTTTCTTT. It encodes CSVSWDTEAFF.

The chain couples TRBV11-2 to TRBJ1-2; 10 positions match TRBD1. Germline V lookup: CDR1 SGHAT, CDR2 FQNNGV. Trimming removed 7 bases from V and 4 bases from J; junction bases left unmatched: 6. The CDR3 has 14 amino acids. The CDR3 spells CASTPGQGSYGYTF. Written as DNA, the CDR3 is TGTGCCAGCACCCCGGGACAGGGGTCCTATGGCTACACCTTC.

The CDR3 DNA follows: TGTGCCACCAGTGATTCGACAGGGTTCTACAATGAGCAGTTCTTC. It codes for CATSDSTGFYNEQFF. The chain recombines TRBV24-1 with TRBJ2-1, with 7 nucleotides matching TRBD1. After removal of 2 bases from V and 3 bases from J, the junction contained 3 bases not matched to a gene. The CDR3 length is 15 residues. Germline V gives CDR1 KGHDR, CDR2 SFDVKD.

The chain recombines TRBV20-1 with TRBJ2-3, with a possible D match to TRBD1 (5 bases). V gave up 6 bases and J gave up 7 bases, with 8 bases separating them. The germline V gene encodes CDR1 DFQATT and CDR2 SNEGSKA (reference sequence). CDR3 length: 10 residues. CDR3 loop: CSARTNTQYF. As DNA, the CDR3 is TGCAGTGCACGGACAAATACGCAGTATTTT.

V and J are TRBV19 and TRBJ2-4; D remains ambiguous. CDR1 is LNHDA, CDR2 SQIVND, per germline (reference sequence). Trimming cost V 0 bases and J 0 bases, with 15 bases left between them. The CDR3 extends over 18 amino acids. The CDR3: CASSIDRITDLAKNIQYF. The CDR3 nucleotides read TGTGCCAGTAGTATAGATCGGATTACCGACCTAGCCAAAAACATTCAGTACTTC.

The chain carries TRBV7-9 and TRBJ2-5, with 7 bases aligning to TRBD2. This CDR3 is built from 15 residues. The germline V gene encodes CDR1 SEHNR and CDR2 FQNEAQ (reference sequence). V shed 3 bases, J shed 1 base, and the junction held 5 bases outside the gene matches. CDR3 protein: CASSFQTSAQETQYF. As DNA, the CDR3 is TGTGCCAGCAGCTTCCAAACTAGCGCCCAAGAGACCCAGTACTTC.

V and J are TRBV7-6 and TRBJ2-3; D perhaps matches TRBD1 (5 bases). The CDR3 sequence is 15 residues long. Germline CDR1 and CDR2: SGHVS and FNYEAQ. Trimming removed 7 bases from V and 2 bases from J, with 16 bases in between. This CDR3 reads CASKKQGAYTDTQYF. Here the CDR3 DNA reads TGTGCCAGCAAGAAGCAGGGCGCTTACACAGATACGCAGTATTTT.

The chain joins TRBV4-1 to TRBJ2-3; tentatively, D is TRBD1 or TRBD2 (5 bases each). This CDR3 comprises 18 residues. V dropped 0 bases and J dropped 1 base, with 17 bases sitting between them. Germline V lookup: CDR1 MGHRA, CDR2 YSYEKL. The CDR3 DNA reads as TGCGCCAGCAGCCAAGATGAAATCGGGGCCGGGGGCACAGATACGCAGTATTTT. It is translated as CASSQDEIGAGGTDTQYF.

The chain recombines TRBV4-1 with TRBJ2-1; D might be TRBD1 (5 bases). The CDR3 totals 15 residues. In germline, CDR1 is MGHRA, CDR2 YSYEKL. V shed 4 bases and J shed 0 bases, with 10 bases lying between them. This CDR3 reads CASSRTLSSYNEQFF. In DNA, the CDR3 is TGCGCCAGCAGCCGGACATTGAGCTCCTACAATGAGCAGTTCTTC.

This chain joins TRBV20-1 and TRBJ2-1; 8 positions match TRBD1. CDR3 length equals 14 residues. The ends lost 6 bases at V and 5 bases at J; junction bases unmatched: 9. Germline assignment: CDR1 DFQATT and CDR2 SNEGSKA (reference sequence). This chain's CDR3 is CSAQAGGPDNEQFF. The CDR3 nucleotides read TGCAGTGCCCAGGCAGGGGGCCCCGACAATGAGCAGTTCTTC.

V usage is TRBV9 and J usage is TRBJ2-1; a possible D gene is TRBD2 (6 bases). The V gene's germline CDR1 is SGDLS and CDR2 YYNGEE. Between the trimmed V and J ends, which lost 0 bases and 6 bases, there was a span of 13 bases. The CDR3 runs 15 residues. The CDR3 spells CASSVDGTPTNEQFF. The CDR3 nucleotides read TGTGCCAGCAGCGTAGACGGGACTCCTACCAATGAGCAGTTCTTC.

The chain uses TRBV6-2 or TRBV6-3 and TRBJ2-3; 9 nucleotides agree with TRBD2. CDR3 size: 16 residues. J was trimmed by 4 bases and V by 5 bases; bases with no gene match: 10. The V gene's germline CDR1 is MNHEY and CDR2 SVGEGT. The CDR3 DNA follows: TGTGCCAGCAGTCCAATCCCACTAGCGGGCTCAGATACGCAGTATTTT. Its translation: CASSPIPLAGSDTQYF.

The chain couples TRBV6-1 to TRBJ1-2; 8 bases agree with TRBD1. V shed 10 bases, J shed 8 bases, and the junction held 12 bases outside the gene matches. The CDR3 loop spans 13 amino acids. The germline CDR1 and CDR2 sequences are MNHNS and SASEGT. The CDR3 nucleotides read TGTGCCACTGGACAGGGTCGGTCTAGGGGCTACACCTTC. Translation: CATGQGRSRGYTF.

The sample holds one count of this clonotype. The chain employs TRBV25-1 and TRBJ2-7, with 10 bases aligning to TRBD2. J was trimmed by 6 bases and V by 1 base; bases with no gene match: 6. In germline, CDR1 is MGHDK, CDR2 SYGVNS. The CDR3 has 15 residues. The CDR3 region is CASSEFEREGREQYV. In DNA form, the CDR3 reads TGTGCCAGCAGTGAATTTGAGCGGGAGGGCCGCGAGCAGTACGTC.